The 28 T cell receptor beta chains below were found in one sample sequenced in a study of T cells in Graves' hyperthyroidism and ophthalmopathy. Amplification targeted TCR beta CDR3 regions from RNA transcripts. An initial round of RT-PCR targeting the TCR CDR3 relied on the HTBI primer set. TCRdb used MiXCR to reprocess the multiplex PCR reads, holding one entry per CDR3 protein. Of 600,000 to 700,000 distinct CDR3 sequences listed, roughly 14% are singletons. Input material: blood. These receptors all come from a woman aged 35 to 49 with Graves' ophthalmopathy.

V and J are TRBV5-1 and TRBJ2-2; D possibly corresponds to TRBD2 (5 bases). CDR3 length equals 16 residues. Germline V gives CDR1 SGHRS, CDR2 YFSETQ. Trimming took 1 base from V and 5 from J, leaving 15 bases between them. The CDR3 DNA follows: TGCGCCAGCAGCTTGCTAACGGAGGCGAGGACCGGGGAGCTGTTTTTT. It encodes CASSLLTEARTGELFF.

This clonotype was counted at least ten times. This CDR3 reads CASSISGGATEAFF. CDR3 sequence (DNA): TGTGCCAGTAGTATATCGGGAGGGGCCACTGAAGCTTTCTTT. The rearrangement links TRBV19 to TRBJ1-1; D might be TRBD1 (5 bases). V was trimmed by 2 bases and J by 4 bases, leaving 11 bases between them. In germline, CDR1 is LNHDA, CDR2 SQIVND (reference sequence). This CDR3 has 14 amino acids.

This clonotype has just a few counts. The V gene is TRBV28, the J gene TRBJ2-3; 12 bases are shared with TRBD2. CDR3 length: 17 amino acids. V trimming: 5 bases; J trimming: 5 bases; junction bases outside the gene matches: 11. Germline CDR1 reads MDHEN; CDR2 reads SYDVKM. The CDR3 sequence is CASSAQRLAGAVDTQYF. As DNA, the CDR3 is TGTGCCAGCAGTGCCCAGAGACTAGCGGGAGCGGTAGATACGCAGTATTTT.

In this sample, this clonotype turned up many times. The rearrangement uses TRBV6-5 and TRBJ2-7, with TRBD2 matching 8 bases. The CDR3 loop spans 17 amino acids. After removal of 0 bases from V and 3 bases from J, the junction contained 10 bases not matched to a gene. Per the germline V gene, CDR1 is MNHEY and CDR2 is SVGAGI. The CDR3 bases are TGTGCCAGCAGTTACTCCGAAGGGCTAGCGGGCTACTACGAGCAGTACTTC. As protein: CASSYSEGLAGYYEQYF.

This clonotype was counted many times. This chain links TRBV3-1 with TRBJ2-5; a possible D gene is TRBD2 (6 bases). Germline assignment: CDR1 LGHDT and CDR2 YNNKEL (reference sequence). The CDR3 runs to 14 residues. V was trimmed by 4 bases and J by 4 bases, leaving 13 bases between them. CDR3 in DNA: TGTGCCAGCAGCCCGGTAGGCGGGGCAGAGACCCAGTACTTC. Its translation: CASSPVGGAETQYF.

This clonotype was counted many times. This chain connects TRBV5-1 to TRBJ2-7; D perhaps matches TRBD2 (6 bases). CDR1 SGHRS and CDR2 YFSETQ come from the germline V gene. Deletions cut 6 bases from V and 4 bases from J, with 14 bases between. This CDR3 is built from 13 residues. This chain's CDR3 is CASKTGDGYEQYF. DNA for the CDR3: TGCGCCAGCAAAACGGGGGATGGGTACGAGCAGTACTTC.

This clonotype was observed at least ten times. V gene TRBV12-3 or TRBV12-4 combines with J gene TRBJ1-1; the D gene is possibly TRBD1 (6 bases). Between the trimmed V and J ends, which lost 7 bases and 7 bases, there was a span of 22 bases. The CDR3 runs 15 residues. CDR3 sequence reads: CASTQSWGGGHEAFF. The CDR3 coding sequence is TGTGCCAGCACCCAATCGTGGGGCGGGGGGCATGAAGCTTTCTTT.

The table lists this clonotype with a few counts. CDR3 sequence (DNA): TGTGCCAGTACCTCGGACAGGTGGAACTATGGCTACACCTTC. Translated, it gives CASTSDRWNYGYTF. The chain combines TRBV19 with TRBJ1-2, with 7 bases aligning to TRBD1. Germline-derived CDR1 and CDR2 are LNHDA and SQIVND (reference sequence). Unmatched junction bases numbered 7, after V lost 7 bases and J lost 2 bases. The CDR3 totals 14 residues.

The table lists this clonotype with many counts. This rearrangement joins TRBV6-1 to TRBJ2-7; 8 positions agree with TRBD2. V lost 5 bases and J lost 2; bases outside the gene matches: 11. Germline CDR1 is MNHNS and CDR2 is SASEGT. The CDR3 has 16 amino acids. The CDR3 reads CASSQHTSGGTYEQYF. The CDR3 DNA sequence: TGTGCCAGCAGTCAACATACTAGCGGAGGTACCTACGAGCAGTACTTC.

The V gene is TRBV15, the J gene TRBJ2-7, with D unresolved. The V and J ends lost 0 bases and 6 bases respectively, with 9 bases between them. The CDR3 is made up of 13 amino acids. Germline values: CDR1 LNHNV, CDR2 YYDKDF (reference sequence). DNA for the CDR3: TGTGCCACCAGCAGAGATCAAGGGATCGAGCAGTACTTC. This translates into CATSRDQGIEQYF.

This clonotype was observed a single time. The missing conserved phenylalanine or tryptophan at the end of this CDR3 makes a read error likely. The DNA of the CDR3 is TGTGCCAGCAGTTCGGGCCCGGGCCCATTTTGGGGGCAGTACTCC. This encodes CASSSGPGPFWGQYS. The rearrangement joins TRBV6-5 to TRBJ2-7; D gene unclear. V lost 4 bases and J 9 bases, leaving 22 bases between the germline ends. The CDR3 is made up of 15 amino acids. Germline-derived CDR1 and CDR2 are MNHEY and SVGAGI.

This clonotype was seen more than once but under ten times. The chain couples TRBV30 to TRBJ2-7; a weak D match, TRBD1 (6 bases). This CDR3 is built from 13 residues. Germline CDR1 reads GTSNPN; CDR2 reads SVGIG (reference sequence). Trimming shortened V by 2 bases and J by 2 bases, and 10 bases separated the two germline ends. CDR3 bases: TGTGCCTGGAGTCGGGACACGACCTACGAGCAGTACTTC. Its translation: CAWSRDTTYEQYF.

This clonotype was detected ten times or more. V is TRBV4-3 and J is TRBJ2-7, with D possibly TRBD1 on 6 matching bases. The CDR3 has 16 amino acids. Trimming stripped 4 bases from V and 2 bases from J, with 18 bases between. Per the germline V gene, CDR1 is LGHNA and CDR2 is YSLEER. CDR3 in amino acids: CASSLSWAGQPYEQYF. The CDR3 DNA is TGCGCCAGCAGCCTTTCATGGGCAGGACAGCCCTACGAGCAGTACTTC.

The chain links TRBV6-5 to TRBJ2-2, with no clear D. Germline V gene sequence: CDR1 MNHEY, CDR2 SVGAGI. Trimming left V 3 bases short and J 6 bases short, with 11 bases between. The CDR3 consists of 14 residues. In nucleotides, the CDR3 is TGTGCCAGCAGTTATAATTTTTGGGCCGGGGAGCTGTTTTTT. It specifies CASSYNFWAGELFF.

This clonotype came up many times. The genes are TRBV14 and TRBJ1-1; D is ambiguous. Per the germline V gene, CDR1 is SGHDN and CDR2 is FVKESK. The CDR3 is 14 amino acids. Deletions cut 2 bases from V and 1 base from J, with 8 bases between. This CDR3 is CASSQTAGNTEAFF. The CDR3 DNA sequence: TGTGCCAGCAGCCAAACGGCGGGGAACACTGAAGCTTTCTTT.

The chain carries TRBV12-3 or TRBV12-4 and TRBJ2-7; D ambiguous. The V end lost 7 bases, the J end lost 2 bases, and 15 bases lay between the germline ends. The CDR3 runs 14 residues. In DNA form, the CDR3 reads TGTGCCAGCATCCAACACGGAGCCACCTACGAGCAGTACTTC. Translating gives CASIQHGATYEQYF.

The rearrangement uses TRBV6-1 and TRBJ1-2; D possibly corresponds to TRBD1 (6 bases). The ends were cut back, 5 bases at V and 3 bases at J, with 10 bases in the middle. Germline lookup yields CDR1 MNHNS and CDR2 SASEGT. This CDR3 has 13 amino acids. The CDR3 loop is CASSPGAYYGYTF. Here the CDR3 DNA reads TGTGCCAGCAGTCCGGGGGCTTACTATGGCTACACCTTC.

This clonotype showed up many times. V gene TRBV11-1 combines with J gene TRBJ1-3; tentative D call: TRBD1 (5 bases). The length of the CDR3 is 17 residues. Germline V gene lookup returns CDR1 SGHAT and CDR2 FQDESV (reference sequence). Trimming shortened V by 1 base and J by 6 bases, and 19 bases separated the two germline ends. The DNA of the CDR3 is TGTGCCAGCAGCTTAGGCTTGGGGACTCAGACGGAAAACACCATATATTTT. Its translation is CASSLGLGTQTENTIYF.

The sample holds a few counts of this clonotype. The J gene is TRBJ1-2, the V gene TRBV4-3, with D uncertain. CDR1 and CDR2 from the germline V gene are LGHNA and YSLEER. V was pared by 0 bases and J by 6 bases, with 8 bases between. There are 13 residues in the CDR3. The CDR3 sequence: CASSQEEGDGYTF. The CDR3 nucleotides read TGCGCCAGCAGCCAAGAGGAGGGAGATGGCTACACCTTC.

This clonotype was found many times. This rearrangement joins TRBV7-9 to TRBJ2-2; 9 nucleotides align to TRBD2. This CDR3 contains 14 residues. Germline CDR1 reads SEHNR; CDR2 reads FQNEAQ (reference sequence). The J segment lost 5 bases and the V segment lost 6 bases, leaving 4 bases of the junction unmatched. CDR3 protein: CASSSGRSTGELFF. CDR3 nucleotide sequence: TGTGCCAGCAGTAGCGGGAGAAGTACCGGGGAGCTGTTTTTT.

CDR3 nucleotides: TGTGCCAGCTCGTTCGGTTGGACAGATACGCAGTATTTT. This encodes CASSFGWTDTQYF. V gene TRBV27 combines with J gene TRBJ2-3; D is undetermined. This CDR3 is built from 13 residues. Germline CDR1 is MNHEY and CDR2 is SMNVEV (reference sequence). V was cut by 8 bases and J by 3 bases, with 12 bases left in between.

The sample holds many counts of this clonotype. The V gene is TRBV12-3 or TRBV12-4, the J gene TRBJ2-7, with 9 bases identical to TRBD1. V shed 4 bases and J 3 bases; nucleotides not matched to a gene: 7. The CDR3 runs to 15 residues. The CDR3: CASSSPGQGRYEQYF. CDR3 DNA sequence: TGTGCCAGCAGTTCGCCGGGACAGGGCCGCTACGAGCAGTACTTC.

This clonotype was recorded at least ten times. The rearrangement uses TRBV29-1 and TRBJ2-5; D unclear. The germline gives CDR1 SQVTM, CDR2 ANQGSEA. This CDR3 contains 13 residues. The V end was cut by 2 bases, the J end by 2 bases, with 9 bases between. CDR3 coding DNA: TGCAGCGTTGAATCGAGCTTACAAGAGACCCAGTACTTC. As protein: CSVESSLQETQYF. Looking up the rest from reference TRBV29-1 and TRBJ2-5 gives the full variable domain: SAVISQKPSRDICQRGTSLTIQCQVDSQVTMMFWYRQQPGQSLTLIATANQGSEATYESGFVIDKFPISRPNLTFSTLTVSNMSPEDSSIYLCSVESSLQETQYFGPGTRLLVL.

The sample holds many counts of this clonotype. V usage is TRBV6-4 and J usage is TRBJ2-6; 9 nucleotides agree with TRBD1. The CDR3 is 19 amino acids. V gave up 6 bases and J gave up 2 bases; unmatched junction bases: 14. CDR1 is MRHNA and CDR2 is SNTAGT in the germline V gene. In DNA, the CDR3 is TGTGCCAGCAGCCTAGGGAGGGACAGGGTGATCGCTGGGGCCAACGTCCTGACTTTC. This codes for CASSLGRDRVIAGANVLTF.

Only a few counts were recorded for this clonotype. The chain couples TRBV7-8 to TRBJ1-5, with D perhaps TRBD1 (5 bases). This CDR3 region has 17 residues. Germline V gives CDR1 SGHVS, CDR2 FQNEAQ. V lost 1 base to trimming and J lost 4 bases, with 17 bases between them. The CDR3 region is CASSLVGSGRENQPQHF. CDR3 nucleotides: TGTGCCAGCAGCTTAGTGGGTTCGGGACGGGAGAATCAGCCCCAGCATTTT. The complete variable domain, with remaining parts taken from reference TRBV7-8 and TRBJ1-5, reads GAGVSQSPRYKVAKRGQDVALRCDPISGHVSLFWYQQALGQGPEFLTYFQNEAQLDKSGLPSDRFFAERPEGSVSTLKIQRTQQEDSAVYLCASSLVGSGRENQPQHFGDGTRLSIL.

As regards this clonotype: A much larger clone is a single base away; this may be a read error. The V gene is TRBV6-2 or TRBV6-3, the J gene TRBJ1-2; TRBD1 matches at 7 bases. After removal of 6 bases from V and 10 bases from J, the junction contained 23 bases not matched to a gene. This CDR3 is 17 amino acids long. Germline assignment: CDR1 MNHEY and CDR2 SVGEGT. CDR3 in amino acids: CASSPRTGSGLHYNYTF. CDR3 nucleotides: TGTGCCAGCAGCCCAAGGACAGGTTCGGGGCTTCACTATAACTACACCTTC.

There are many counts of this clonotype. The gene calls are TRBV28 and TRBJ2-5; 9 bases align to TRBD1. Germline lookup yields CDR1 MDHEN and CDR2 SYDVKM. The CDR3 consists of 14 residues. V dropped 5 bases and J dropped 5; count of bases not matched to a gene: 6. The CDR3 region has the DNA TGTGCCAGCAGTAGACAGGGGGTGTGGGAGACCCAGTACTTC. Amino acid sequence: CASSRQGVWETQYF.

The V call is TRBV19, the J call TRBJ1-5, with TRBD1 matching over 9 bases. From germline, CDR1 is LNHDA and CDR2 SQIVND (reference sequence). The CDR3 consists of 18 residues. J lost 5 bases, V lost 9 bases, and 20 bases had no gene match. CDR3 in amino acids: CASHYTGTGISSDQPQHF. The CDR3 region has the DNA TGTGCCAGCCACTACACCGGGACAGGGATTTCGAGCGATCAGCCCCAGCATTTT. The variable domain in full, completed from reference TRBV19 and TRBJ1-5, reads DGGITQSPKYLFRKEGQNVTLSCEQNLNHDAMYWYRQDPGQGLRLIYYSQIVNDFQKGDIAEGYSVSREKKESFPLTVTSAQKNPTAFYLCASHYTGTGISSDQPQHFGDGTRLSIL.